A selection of T cell receptor beta chains follows, all from one sample in a study of blood T cell repertoires in COVID-19. Sequenced by immunoSEQ multiplex PCR; TCRdb stores in-frame clones only, minus some. The table has about 260,000 clones, roughly 80% seen once. The specimen sequenced was peripheral blood. These receptors all stem from a woman aged 45-60 years who had recovered from COVID-19. CDR3s include the opening cysteine and the closing phenylalanine or tryptophan. A D gene is named only where the DNA matches it firmly.

J: TRBJ1-5; D: .; V: TRBV7-2; CDR3: CASSPRDIHSNQPQHF
J: TRBJ1-2; D: .; V: TRBV28; CDR3: CASRSGVLYGYTF
J: TRBJ2-5; D: TRBD1; V: TRBV6-2/TRBV6-3; CDR3: CASSWGQGGETQYF
J: TRBJ1-1; D: .; V: TRBV7-9; CDR3: CASSSPFSDRTAFF
J: TRBJ2-7; D: .; V: TRBV5-6; CDR3: CASSPGNAYEQYF
J: TRBJ1-2; D: .; V: TRBV29-1; CDR3: CSVASGQVGYTF
J: TRBJ1-6; D: .; V: TRBV21-1; CDR3: CASSKVRQKVSPLHF
J: TRBJ2-2; D: .; V: TRBV7-2; CDR3: CASSLNQGSGELFF
J: TRBJ2-1; D: TRBD2; V: TRBV7-6; CDR3: CASSLSPAGGLDEQFF
J: TRBJ2-7; D: .; V: TRBV6-2/TRBV6-3; CDR3: CASSSTGTTPYEQYF
J: TRBJ1-4; D: .; V: TRBV12-3/TRBV12-4; CDR3: CASSLGGQEKLFF
J: TRBJ2-7; D: .; V: TRBV7-2; CDR3: CASSLGTIEQYF
J: TRBJ1-2; D: .; V: TRBV11-2; CDR3: CASSPQDFYGYTF